The rows below give T cell receptor beta chains drawn from one sample of a study of T cell responses to AZD1222 COVID-19 vaccine. TCRdb keeps only in-frame clones here, not all; method: immunoSEQ multiplex PCR. Here the sample spans almost 95,000 clones, about 85% being singletons. Sequenced material: peripheral blood, taken 28 days after the second AZD1222 dose. Every receptor here comes from an adult who received the AZD1222 COVID-19 vaccine. CDR3s include the opening cysteine and the closing phenylalanine or tryptophan. The D gene is left open where the match is weak. A clone size is listed for some rows: how often the clone was seen (once, few, many), or a class if it is expanded.

j_call,clone_size,v_call,d_call,cdr3_nt,cdr3_aa
TRBJ1-5,-,TRBV28,-,TGTGCCAGCAGTTCCGAACAGGGTCGGCAGCCCCAGCATTTT,CASSSEQGRQPQHF
TRBJ1-2,few,TRBV28,TRBD1,TGTGCCAGCAGTTTAACCCAGGGGGCAAGAGGCTACACCTTC,CASSLTQGARGYTF
TRBJ2-2,few,TRBV11-3,TRBD1,TGTGCCAGCAGCTTTCAGGGGGCGACCGGGGAGCTGTTTTTT,CASSFQGATGELFF
TRBJ2-3,-,TRBV5-6,-,TGTGCCAGCAGCTTAAAGGGCACAGATACGCAGTATTTT,CASSLKGTDTQYF
TRBJ1-2,-,TRBV6-1,TRBD1,TGTGCCAGCAGTGAAACAGGGGGCGGCTATGGCTACACCTTC,CASSETGGGYGYTF
TRBJ1-1,-,TRBV30,TRBD1,TGTGCCTGGAGTGGACAGGGGAACACTGAAGCTTTCTTT,CAWSGQGNTEAFF
TRBJ1-5,-,TRBV5-1,-,TGCGCCAGCAGCGAACAAGACGCGGGACGCCCCTTGAAAAATCAGCCCCAGCATTTT,CASSEQDAGRPLKNQPQHF
TRBJ2-7,-,TRBV15,TRBD1,TGTGCCACCAGCAGAGAGGACAGGGTCCACGAGCAGTACTTC,CATSREDRVHEQYF
TRBJ2-2,-,TRBV5-1,TRBD2,TGCGCCAGCAGCTCGAACCTTCCTAGCGGGGGAAACACCGGGGAGCTGTTTTTT,CASSSNLPSGGNTGELFF
TRBJ1-2,-,TRBV5-5,-,TGTGCCAGCAGCCCGGACCGGGCTTACTATGGCTACACCTTC,CASSPDRAYYGYTF
TRBJ1-2,-,TRBV30,-,TGTGCCTCTGGCCGTACGGGGGGCTACACCTTC,CASGRTGGYTF
TRBJ1-1,-,TRBV5-1,-,TGCGCCAGCAGCTTTAGTACACCGAACACTGAAGCTTTCTTT,CASSFSTPNTEAFF
TRBJ1-1,-,TRBV7-9,-,TGTGCCAGCAGTCAACGGGGGGGATCGAACACTGAAGCTTTCTTT,CASSQRGGSNTEAFF
TRBJ1-1,-,TRBV3-1/TRBV3-2,TRBD1,TGTGCCAGCAGCCAAGAAGGACAGGGCGGGACTGAAGCTTTCTTT,CASSQEGQGGTEAFF
TRBJ1-1,-,TRBV15,-,TGTGCCACCAGCCAAGAGACCCAGACTGAAGCTTTCTTT,CATSQETQTEAFF
TRBJ2-2,-,TRBV9,-,TGTGCCAGCAGCGGCCTCGGACTCGCCGGGGAGCTGTTTTTT,CASSGLGLAGELFF
TRBJ2-2,-,TRBV7-8,TRBD1,TGTGCCAGCAGCTGGGACAGGGGGAACACCGGGGAGCTGTTTTTT,CASSWDRGNTGELFF
TRBJ2-2,once,TRBV18,-,TGTGCCAGCTCACCATCGCAGGTTGTGGTCGCCGGGGAGCTGTTTTTT,CASSPSQVVVAGELFF
TRBJ1-2,few,TRBV4-1,-,TGCGCCAGCAGCCAAGGACAGTATGGCTACACCTTC,CASSQGQYGYTF
TRBJ1-6,-,TRBV28,-,TGTGCCAGCAGCAGGGGACACCCTAATTCACCCCTCCACTTT,CASSRGHPNSPLHF
TRBJ1-4,-,TRBV28,-,TGTGCCAGTAGGGAAAATCTGTCAACTAATGAAAAACTGTTTTTT,CASRENLSTNEKLFF
TRBJ1-2,-,TRBV30,-,TGTGCCTGGAGTGTACAGGGAGGGGTGCGAATCTACACCTTC,CAWSVQGGVRIYTF
TRBJ2-3,-,TRBV27,-,TGTGCCAGCAGTTCGGGAGGACAGGTCTACACAGATACGCAGTATTTT,CASSSGGQVYTDTQYF
TRBJ2-5,-,TRBV27,TRBD2,TGTGCCAGCAGTTCTTGGGCTAGCGGGGACCAAGAGACCCAGTACTTC,CASSSWASGDQETQYF
TRBJ2-1,-,TRBV7-2,TRBD2,TGTGCCAGCAGCGGTAGCGGGAGTAGGTCCTACAATGAGCAGTTCTTC,CASSGSGSRSYNEQFF
TRBJ2-7,-,TRBV11-3,TRBD1,TGTGCCAGCAGCCCAAGACAGGGGCCGTGGGACGAGCAGTACTTC,CASSPRQGPWDEQYF